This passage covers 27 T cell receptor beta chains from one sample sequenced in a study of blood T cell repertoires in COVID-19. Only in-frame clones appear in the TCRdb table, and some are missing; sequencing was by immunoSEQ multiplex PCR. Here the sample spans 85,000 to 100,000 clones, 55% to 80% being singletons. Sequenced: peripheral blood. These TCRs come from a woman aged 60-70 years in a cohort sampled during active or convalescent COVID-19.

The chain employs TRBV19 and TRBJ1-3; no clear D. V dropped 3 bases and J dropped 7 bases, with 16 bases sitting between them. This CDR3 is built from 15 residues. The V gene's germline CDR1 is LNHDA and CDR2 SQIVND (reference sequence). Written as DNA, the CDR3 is TGTGCCAGTAGTATCTCTCGGCGGCCGGGGAACACCATATATTTT. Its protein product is CASSISRRPGNTIYF.

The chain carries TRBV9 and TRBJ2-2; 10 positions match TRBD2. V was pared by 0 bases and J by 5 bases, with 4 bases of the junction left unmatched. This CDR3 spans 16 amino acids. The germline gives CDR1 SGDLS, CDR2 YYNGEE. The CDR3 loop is CASSVDDSGGTGELFF. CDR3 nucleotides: TGTGCCAGCAGCGTAGATGATAGCGGGGGGACCGGGGAGCTGTTTTTT.

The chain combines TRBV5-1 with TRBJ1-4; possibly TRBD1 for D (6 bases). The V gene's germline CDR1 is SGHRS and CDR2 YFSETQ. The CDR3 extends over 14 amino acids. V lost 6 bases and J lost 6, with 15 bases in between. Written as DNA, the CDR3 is TGCGCCAGCAAGATGACAGGCAATGATGAAAAACTGTTTTTT. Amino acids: CASKMTGNDEKLFF.

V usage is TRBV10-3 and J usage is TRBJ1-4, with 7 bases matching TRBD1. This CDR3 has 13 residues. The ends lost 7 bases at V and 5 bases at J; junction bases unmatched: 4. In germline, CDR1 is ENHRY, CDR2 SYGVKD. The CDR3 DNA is TGTGCCATCAAGGGACAGAAGAATGAAAAACTGTTTTTT. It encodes CAIKGQKNEKLFF.

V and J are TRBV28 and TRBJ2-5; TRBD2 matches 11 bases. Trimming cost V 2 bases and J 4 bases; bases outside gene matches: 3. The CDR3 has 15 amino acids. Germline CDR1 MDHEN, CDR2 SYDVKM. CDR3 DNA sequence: TGTGCCAGCAGTTTACTAGCGGGGGGCGGAGAGACCCAGTACTTC. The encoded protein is CASSLLAGGGETQYF. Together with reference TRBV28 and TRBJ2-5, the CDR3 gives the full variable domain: DVKVTQSSRYLVKRTGEKVFLECVQDMDHENMFWYRQDPGLGLRLIYFSYDVKMKEKGDIPEGYSVSREKKERFSLILESASTNQTSMYLCASSLLAGGGETQYFGPGTRLLVL.

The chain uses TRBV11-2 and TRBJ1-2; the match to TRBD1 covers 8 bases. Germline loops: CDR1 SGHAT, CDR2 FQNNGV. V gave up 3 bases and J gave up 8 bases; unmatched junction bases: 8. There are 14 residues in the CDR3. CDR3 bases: TGTGCCAGCAGCTTTATGGACAGGGCTGACGGCTACACCTTC. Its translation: CASSFMDRADGYTF.

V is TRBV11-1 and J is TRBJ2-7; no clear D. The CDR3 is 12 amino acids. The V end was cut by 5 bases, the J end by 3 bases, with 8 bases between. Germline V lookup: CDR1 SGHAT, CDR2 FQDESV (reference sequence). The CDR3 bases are TGTGCCAGCAGCCAGAACAGCTACGAGCAGTACTTC. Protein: CASSQNSYEQYF.

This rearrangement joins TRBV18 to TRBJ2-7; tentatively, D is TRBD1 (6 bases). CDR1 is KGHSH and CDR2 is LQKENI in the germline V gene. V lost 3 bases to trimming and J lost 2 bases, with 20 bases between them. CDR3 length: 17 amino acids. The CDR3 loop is CASSPVESTGHPYEQYF. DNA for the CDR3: TGTGCCAGCTCACCGGTAGAGTCGACGGGACATCCCTACGAGCAGTACTTC.

CDR3 bases: TGTGCCAGCAGCGACTCAATTCGGGGAGTTCGGACTGAAGCTTTCTTT. It yields the protein CASSDSIRGVRTEAFF. The chain recombines TRBV21-1 with TRBJ1-1. TRBV21-1 is termed a pseudogene. This CDR3 is 16 amino acids long.

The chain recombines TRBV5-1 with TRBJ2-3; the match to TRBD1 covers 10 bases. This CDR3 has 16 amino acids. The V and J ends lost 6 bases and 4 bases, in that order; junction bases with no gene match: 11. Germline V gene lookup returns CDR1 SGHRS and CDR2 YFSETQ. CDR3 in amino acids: CASKPGGDRGADTQYF. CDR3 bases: TGCGCCAGCAAACCTGGAGGGGACAGGGGTGCAGATACGCAGTATTTT.

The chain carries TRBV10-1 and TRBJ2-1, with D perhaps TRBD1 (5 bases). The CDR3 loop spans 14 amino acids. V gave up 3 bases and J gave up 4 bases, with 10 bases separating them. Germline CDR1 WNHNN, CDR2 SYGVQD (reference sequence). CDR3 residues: CASSEDSPYNEQFF. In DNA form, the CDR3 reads TGCGCCAGCAGTGAAGACAGCCCTTACAATGAGCAGTTCTTC.

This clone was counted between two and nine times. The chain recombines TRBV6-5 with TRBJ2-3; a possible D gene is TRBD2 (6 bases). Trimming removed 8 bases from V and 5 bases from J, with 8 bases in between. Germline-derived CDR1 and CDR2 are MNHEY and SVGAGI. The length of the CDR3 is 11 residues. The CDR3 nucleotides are TGTGCCAGCCGCGGGGAAGATACGCAGTATTTT. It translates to CASRGEDTQYF.

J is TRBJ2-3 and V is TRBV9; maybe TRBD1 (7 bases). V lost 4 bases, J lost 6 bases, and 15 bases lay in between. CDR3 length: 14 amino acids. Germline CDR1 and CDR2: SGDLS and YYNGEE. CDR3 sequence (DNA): TGTGCCAGCAGCCCGCAGGGGGGTGGGGATACGCAGTATTTT. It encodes CASSPQGGGDTQYF.

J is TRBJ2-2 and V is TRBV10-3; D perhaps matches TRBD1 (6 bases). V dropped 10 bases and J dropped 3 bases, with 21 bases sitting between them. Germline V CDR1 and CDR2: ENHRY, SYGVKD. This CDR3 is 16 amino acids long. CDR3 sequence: CATKQGHQRDTGELFF. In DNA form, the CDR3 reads TGTGCCACCAAACAGGGCCACCAGAGGGACACCGGGGAGCTGTTTTTT.

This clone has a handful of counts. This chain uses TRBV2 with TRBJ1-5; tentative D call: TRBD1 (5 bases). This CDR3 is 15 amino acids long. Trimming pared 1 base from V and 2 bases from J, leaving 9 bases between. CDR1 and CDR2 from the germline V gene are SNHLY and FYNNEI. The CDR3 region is CASSEGTHRNQPQHF. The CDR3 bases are TGTGCCAGCAGTGAAGGGACACACCGCAATCAGCCCCAGCATTTT.

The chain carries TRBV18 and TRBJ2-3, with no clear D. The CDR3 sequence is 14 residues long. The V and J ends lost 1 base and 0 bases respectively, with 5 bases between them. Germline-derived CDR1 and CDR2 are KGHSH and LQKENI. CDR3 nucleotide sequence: TGTGCCAGCTCACCACGAACTAGCACAGATACGCAGTATTTT. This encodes CASSPRTSTDTQYF.

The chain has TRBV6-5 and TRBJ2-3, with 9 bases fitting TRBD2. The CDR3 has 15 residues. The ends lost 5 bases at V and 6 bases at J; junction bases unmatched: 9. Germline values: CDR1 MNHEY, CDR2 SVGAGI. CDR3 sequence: CASSRGGAVADTQYF. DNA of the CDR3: TGTGCCAGCAGTCGCGGGGGGGCCGTGGCGGATACGCAGTATTTT.

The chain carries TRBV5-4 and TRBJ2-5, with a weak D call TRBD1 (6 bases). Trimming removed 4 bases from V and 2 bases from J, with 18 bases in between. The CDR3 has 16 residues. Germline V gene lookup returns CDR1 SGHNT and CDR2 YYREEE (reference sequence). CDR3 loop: CASSTKTGGFQETQYF. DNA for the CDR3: TGTGCCAGCAGCACTAAGACAGGAGGTTTTCAAGAGACCCAGTACTTC.

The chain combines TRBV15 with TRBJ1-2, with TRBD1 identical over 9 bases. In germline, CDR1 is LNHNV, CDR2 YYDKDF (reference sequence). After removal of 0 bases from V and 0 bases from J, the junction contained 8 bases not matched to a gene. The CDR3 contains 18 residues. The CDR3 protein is CATSRDYHRGRPNYGYTF. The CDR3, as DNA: TGTGCCACCAGCAGAGATTACCACAGGGGGCGGCCTAACTATGGCTACACCTTC. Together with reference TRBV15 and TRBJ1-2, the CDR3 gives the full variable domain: DAMVIQNPRYQVTQFGKPVTLSCSQTLNHNVMYWYQQKSSQAPKLLFHYYDKDFNNEADTPDNFQSRRPNTSFCFLDIRSPGLGDTAMYLCATSRDYHRGRPNYGYTFGSGTRLTVV.

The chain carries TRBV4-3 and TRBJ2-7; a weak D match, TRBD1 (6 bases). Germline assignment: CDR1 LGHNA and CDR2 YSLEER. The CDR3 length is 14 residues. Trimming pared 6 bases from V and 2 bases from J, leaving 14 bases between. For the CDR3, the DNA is TGCGCCAGCAGACGATCGGACAGCCCCTACGAGCAGTACTTC. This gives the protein CASRRSDSPYEQYF.

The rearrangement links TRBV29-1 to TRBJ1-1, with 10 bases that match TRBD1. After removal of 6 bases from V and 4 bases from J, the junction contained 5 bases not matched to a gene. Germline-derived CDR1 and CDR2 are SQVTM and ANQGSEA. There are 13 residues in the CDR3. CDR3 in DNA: TGCAGCGTGACAGGGGGCAGGAGCACTGAAGCTTTCTTT. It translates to CSVTGGRSTEAFF. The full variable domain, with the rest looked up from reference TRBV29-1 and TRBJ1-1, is SAVISQKPSRDICQRGTSLTIQCQVDSQVTMMFWYRQQPGQSLTLIATANQGSEATYESGFVIDKFPISRPNLTFSTLTVSNMSPEDSSIYLCSVTGGRSTEAFFGQGTRLTVV.

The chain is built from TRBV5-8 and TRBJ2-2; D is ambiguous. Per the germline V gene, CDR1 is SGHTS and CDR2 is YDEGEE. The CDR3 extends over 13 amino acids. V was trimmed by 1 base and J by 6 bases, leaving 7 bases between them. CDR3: CASSLNVAGELFF. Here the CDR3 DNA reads TGTGCCAGCAGCTTGAATGTCGCCGGGGAGCTGTTTTTT.

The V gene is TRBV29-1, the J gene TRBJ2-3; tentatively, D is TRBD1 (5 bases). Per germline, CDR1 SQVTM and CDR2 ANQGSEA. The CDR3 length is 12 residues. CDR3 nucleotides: TGCAGAGCAGGGCTAGTGGCGGATACGCAGTATTTT. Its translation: CRAGLVADTQYF.

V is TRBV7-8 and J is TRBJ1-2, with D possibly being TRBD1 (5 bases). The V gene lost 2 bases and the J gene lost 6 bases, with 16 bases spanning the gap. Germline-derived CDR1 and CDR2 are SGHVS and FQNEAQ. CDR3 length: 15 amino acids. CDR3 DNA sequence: TGTGCCAGCAGCTTACGGCAGGGCGGGATAGATGGCTACACCTTC. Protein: CASSLRQGGIDGYTF.

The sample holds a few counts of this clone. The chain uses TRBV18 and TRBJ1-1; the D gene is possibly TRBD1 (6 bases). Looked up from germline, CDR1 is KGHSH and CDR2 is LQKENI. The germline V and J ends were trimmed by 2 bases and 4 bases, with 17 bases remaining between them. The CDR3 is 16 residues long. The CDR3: CASSPRTGGGSTEAFF. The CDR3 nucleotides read TGTGCCAGCTCACCAAGGACGGGAGGGGGAAGCACTGAAGCTTTCTTT.

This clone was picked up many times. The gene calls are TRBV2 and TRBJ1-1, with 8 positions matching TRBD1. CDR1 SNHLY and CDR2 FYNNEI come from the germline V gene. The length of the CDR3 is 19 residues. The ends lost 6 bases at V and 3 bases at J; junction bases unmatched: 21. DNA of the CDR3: TGTGCCAGCAGCAAACGTTCAGGGGGCTCGGGGTTGCGGGACACTGAAGCTTTCTTT. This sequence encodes CASSKRSGGSGLRDTEAFF. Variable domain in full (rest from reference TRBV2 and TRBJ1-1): EPEVTQTPSHQVTQMGQEVILRCVPISNHLYFYWYRQILGQKVEFLVSFYNNEISEKSEIFDDQFSVERPDGSNFTLKIRSTKLEDSAMYFCASSKRSGGSGLRDTEAFFGQGTRLTVV.

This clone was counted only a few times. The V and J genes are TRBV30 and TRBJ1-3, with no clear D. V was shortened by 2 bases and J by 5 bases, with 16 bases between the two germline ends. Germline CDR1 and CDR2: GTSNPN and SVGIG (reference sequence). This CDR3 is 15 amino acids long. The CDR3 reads CAWSPRLSGRNTIYF. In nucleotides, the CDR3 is TGTGCCTGGAGTCCTAGATTATCCGGGAGAAACACCATATATTTT.